Presented here are 6 T cell receptor beta chains from one specimen sequenced in a study of T cell changes during pregnancy in multiple sclerosis. Assay used: immunoSEQ multiplex PCR; TCRdb lists only in-frame clones, some missing. The profile shows more than 65,000 clones, just over 90% of them singletons. Material: CD4+ T cells from peripheral blood mononuclear cells, obtained before pregnancy. The source is a female donor with multiple sclerosis, enrolled in a pregnancy study.

The chain couples TRBV15 to TRBJ1-2; no clear D. The V and J ends lost 5 bases and 4 bases respectively, with 20 bases between them. The CDR3 covers 16 residues. Looked up from germline, CDR1 is LNHNV and CDR2 is YYDKDF (reference sequence). CDR3: CATSQSPNTDRYGYTF. The DNA of the CDR3 is TGTGCCACCAGCCAGTCACCCAACACAGACCGCTATGGCTACACCTTC. The full variable domain, rest sourced from reference TRBV15 and TRBJ1-2, is DAMVIQNPRYQVTQFGKPVTLSCSQTLNHNVMYWYQQKSSQAPKLLFHYYDKDFNNEADTPDNFQSRRPNTSFCFLDIRSPGLGDTAMYLCATSQSPNTDRYGYTFGSGTRLTVV.

The chain employs TRBV7-3 and TRBJ2-2, with 11 bases matching TRBD2. Germline CDR1 and CDR2: SGHTA and FQGTGA. The CDR3 covers 15 residues. Trimming took 6 bases from V and 6 from J; bases not matched to a gene: 6. CDR3 in amino acids: CASRVSGRAPGELFF. In DNA, the CDR3 is TGTGCCAGCAGGGTTAGCGGGAGGGCCCCCGGGGAGCTGTTTTTT.

This clone appeared a few times. The V and J genes are TRBV6-1 and TRBJ1-2, with TRBD1 as a possible D gene (5 bases). In germline, CDR1 is MNHNS, CDR2 SASEGT. This CDR3 region has 14 residues. The V end lost 6 bases, the J end lost 4 bases, and 15 bases lay between the germline ends. The CDR3 sequence: CASSPRLGGYGYTF. Written as DNA, the CDR3 is TGTGCCAGCAGCCCCCGACTGGGGGGCTATGGCTACACCTTC.

V is TRBV15 and J is TRBJ1-1; 9 positions agree with TRBD1. The CDR3 runs to 15 residues. Germline CDR1 LNHNV, CDR2 YYDKDF (reference sequence). The V and J ends lost 0 bases and 3 bases, in that order; junction bases with no gene match: 2. The CDR3 nucleotides read TGTGCCACCAGCAGAGAGGGGACAGGGTACACTGAAGCTTTCTTT. Translated: CATSREGTGYTEAFF.

This sequence joins TRBV18 and TRBJ1-5; D unclear. The CDR3 consists of 13 residues. Trimming shortened V by 2 bases and J by 0 bases, and 2 bases separated the two germline ends. Germline V gene data show CDR1 as KGHSH and CDR2 as LQKENI. CDR3 sequence (DNA): TGTGCCAGCTCACCATATAGCAATCAGCCCCAGCATTTT. This sequence encodes CASSPYSNQPQHF.

The V call is TRBV7-2, the J call TRBJ2-7; D is uncertain. V lost 5 bases, J lost 2 bases, and 10 bases lay in between. CDR1 is SGHTA, CDR2 FQGNSA, per germline. CDR3 length: 13 amino acids. CDR3 amino acids: CASSPPSPYEQYF. Here the CDR3 DNA reads TGTGCCAGCAGCCCTCCTTCCCCCTACGAGCAGTACTTC.